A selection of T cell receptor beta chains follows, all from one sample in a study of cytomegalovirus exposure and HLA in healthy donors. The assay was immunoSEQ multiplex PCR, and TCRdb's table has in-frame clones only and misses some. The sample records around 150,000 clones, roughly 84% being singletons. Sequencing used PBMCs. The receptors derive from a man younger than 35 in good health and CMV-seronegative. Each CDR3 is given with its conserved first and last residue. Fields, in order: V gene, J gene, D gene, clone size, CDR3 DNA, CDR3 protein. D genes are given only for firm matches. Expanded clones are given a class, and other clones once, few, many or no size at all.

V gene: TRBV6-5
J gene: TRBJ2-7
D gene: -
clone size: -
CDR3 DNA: TGTGCCAGCAGTCCCCCTGGCGGGAACTCCTACGAGCAGTACTTC
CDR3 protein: CASSPPGGNSYEQYF

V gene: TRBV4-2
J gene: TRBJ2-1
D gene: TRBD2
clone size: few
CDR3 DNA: TGTGCCAGCAGCCAAGATAGAAGGACTAGGAATGAGCAGTTCTTC
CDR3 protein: CASSQDRRTRNEQFF

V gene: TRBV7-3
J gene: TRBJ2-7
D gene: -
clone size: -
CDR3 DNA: TGTGCCAGCAGCTTACTACAGGGTGGCGAGCAGTACTTC
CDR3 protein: CASSLLQGGEQYF

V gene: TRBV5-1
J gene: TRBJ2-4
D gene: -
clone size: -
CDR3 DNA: TGCGCCAGCAGCTTGGAAACGGGGGCGCGGGGGAACATTCAGTACTTC
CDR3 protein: CASSLETGARGNIQYF

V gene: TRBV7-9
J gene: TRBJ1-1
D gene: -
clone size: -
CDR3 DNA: TGTGCCAGCAGCTTGGAGGGGAACACTGAAGCTTTCTTT
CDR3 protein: CASSLEGNTEAFF

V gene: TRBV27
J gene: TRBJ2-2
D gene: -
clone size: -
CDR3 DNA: TGTGCCAGCAGTTTAATGGGCACGAACACCGGGGAGCTGTTTTTT
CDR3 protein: CASSLMGTNTGELFF

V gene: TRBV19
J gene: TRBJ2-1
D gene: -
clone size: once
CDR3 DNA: TGTGCCAGTAGTCCCCGGGTGGGGGGAACCTACAATGAGCAGTTCTTC
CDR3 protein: CASSPRVGGTYNEQFF

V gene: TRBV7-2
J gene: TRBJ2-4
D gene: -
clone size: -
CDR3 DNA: TGTGCCAGCAGCTTAGACCGGGAAAACATTCAGTACTTC
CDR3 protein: CASSLDRENIQYF

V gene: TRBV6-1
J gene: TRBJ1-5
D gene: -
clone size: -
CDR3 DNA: TGTGCCAGCAGTGCATCAGGGATGAGCAATCAGCCCCAGCATTTT
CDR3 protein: CASSASGMSNQPQHF

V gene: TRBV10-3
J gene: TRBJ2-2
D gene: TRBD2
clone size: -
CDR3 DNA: TGTGCCGCTAAAGCGGGGAGGAACACCGGGGAGCTGTTTTTT
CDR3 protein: CAAKAGRNTGELFF

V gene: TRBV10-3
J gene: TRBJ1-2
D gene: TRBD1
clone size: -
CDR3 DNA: TGTGCCACCGAACAGGGGGTTAACTATGGCTACACCTTC
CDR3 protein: CATEQGVNYGYTF

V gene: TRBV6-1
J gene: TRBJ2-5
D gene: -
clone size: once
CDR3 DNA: TGTGCCCATGTCTGGGAAGGGGCCCAAGAGACCCAGTACTTC
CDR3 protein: CAHVWEGAQETQYF

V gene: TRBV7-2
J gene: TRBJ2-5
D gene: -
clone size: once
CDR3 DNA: TGTGCCAGCAGCTTACAGGGGTTCGGGGAGACCCAGTACTTC
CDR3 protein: CASSLQGFGETQYF

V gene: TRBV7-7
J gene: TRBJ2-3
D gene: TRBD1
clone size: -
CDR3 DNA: TGTGCTAGCAGCGCAGGGACAGGGGGCACAGATACGCAGTATTTT
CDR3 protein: CASSAGTGGTDTQYF

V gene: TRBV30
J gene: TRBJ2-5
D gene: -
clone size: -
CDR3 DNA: TGTGCCTGGAGTCGCAGGGTTTTTGAGACCCAGTACTTC
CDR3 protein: CAWSRRVFETQYF

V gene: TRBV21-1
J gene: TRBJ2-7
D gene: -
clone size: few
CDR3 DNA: TGTGCCAGCAGCATGGGATCTAGCGGGAGGGCCCACGAGCAGTACTTC
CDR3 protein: CASSMGSSGRAHEQYF

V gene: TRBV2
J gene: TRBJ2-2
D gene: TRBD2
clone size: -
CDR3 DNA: TGTGCCAGCAGTGCACAACGGGGGGCCGGGGAGCTGTTTTTT
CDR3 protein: CASSAQRGAGELFF